This TCR beta chain was captured by sequencing in a study of shared clonotypes between healthy human individuals. Assay used: immunoSEQ multiplex PCR; TCRdb lists only in-frame clones, some missing. The sample records some 200,000 clones, approximately 92% being singletons. CDR3 length: 16 residues. The V gene lost 6 bases and the J gene lost 0 bases, with 15 bases spanning the gap. Germline assignment: CDR1 KGHSH and CDR2 LQKENI. The source material was naive CD4+ T cells sorted from blood. Described subset: CD45RA+ positively selected. The chain couples TRBV18 to TRBJ2-1, with D unresolved. This clonotype originated in a woman aged 25 to 39 in good health. CDR3: CASSWRVRPSYNEQFF. The CDR3 DNA follows: TGTGCCAGCTCGTGGAGAGTCAGGCCCTCCTACAATGAGCAGTTCTTC.